This entry lists 28 T cell receptor beta chains sequenced from one sample in a study of T-cell reconstitution after alpha-beta-depleted transplantation in children. TCRbeta library construction was performed incorporating unique molecular identifiers. TCRdb reanalysed the PCR reads using MiXCR and keeps one entry per CDR3 protein. The profile covers tens of thousands of distinct CDR3 sequences, with 9.2% appearing a single time and 25% to 30% taken by the ten largest. Sequenced here: PBMCs, mostly from graft donor cells, sampled 60 days after TCRalphabeta/CD19-depleted stem cell transplant. The receptors shown here come from a male patient between 2 and 15 years old who had a stem cell transplant for chronic granulomatous disease, so the T cells may come from the graft donor.

V usage is TRBV28 and J usage is TRBJ1-5, with TRBD1 as a possible D gene (5 bases). The CDR3 length is 13 residues. Germline CDR1 MDHEN, CDR2 SYDVKM. Between the trimmed V and J ends, which lost 8 bases and 5 bases, there was a span of 13 bases. CDR3 sequence (DNA): TGTGCCAGCTGCACCTGGGGGTATCAGCCCCAGCATTTT. Its translation is CASCTWGYQPQHF.

Many counts were recorded for this clonotype. The genes are TRBV29-1 and TRBJ2-6; 7 nucleotides line up with TRBD1. Germline values: CDR1 SQVTM, CDR2 ANQGSEA. V was pared by 5 bases and J by 0 bases, with 10 bases of the junction left unmatched. This CDR3 contains 17 residues. In DNA, the CDR3 is TGCAGCGTTCCGACAGGGATCTTCTCCTCTGGGGCCAACGTCCTGACTTTC. Translating gives CSVPTGIFSSGANVLTF.

This clonotype has at least ten counts. The chain employs TRBV29-1 and TRBJ2-3, with 7 bases identical to TRBD1. The CDR3 has 14 residues. CDR1 is SQVTM and CDR2 is ANQGSEA in the germline V gene. With V trimmed by 7 bases and J by 0 bases, 7 bases remained unmatched. The CDR3: CSAVTGRSTDTQYF. CDR3 in DNA: TGCAGCGCTGTGACAGGGCGAAGCACAGATACGCAGTATTTT.

This clonotype was counted many times. The V and J genes are TRBV5-1 and TRBJ2-1, with 8 bases fitting TRBD2. Germline CDR1 and CDR2: SGHRS and YFSETQ. The CDR3 is 17 amino acids. Trimming at V came to 3 bases and at J to 3 bases, leaving 11 bases not matched to a gene. CDR3 protein: CASSWGIGLASYNEQFF. The DNA for the CDR3 is TGCGCCAGCAGCTGGGGGATAGGACTAGCCAGCTACAATGAGCAGTTCTTC.

This clonotype occurred many times. This sequence joins TRBV18 and TRBJ2-7; D perhaps matches TRBD1 (6 bases). The CDR3 has 12 amino acids. V gave up 5 bases and J gave up 5 bases, with 10 bases separating them. CDR1 is KGHSH and CDR2 is LQKENI in the germline V gene. The CDR3 DNA reads as TGTGCCAGCTCAACAGGGTCCCACGAGCAGTACTTC. Translated, it gives CASSTGSHEQYF.

This clonotype was detected ten times or more. The CDR3 reads CAVQTGGLETQYF. In nucleotides, the CDR3 is TGTGCCGTCCAGACAGGGGGCCTTGAGACCCAGTACTTC. The chain uses TRBV7-9 and TRBJ2-5, with 10 positions matching TRBD1. Germline CDR1 SEHNR, CDR2 FQNEAQ (reference sequence). The CDR3 is made up of 13 amino acids. V lost 11 bases, J lost 5 bases, and 8 bases stayed unmatched.

This clonotype has at least ten counts. The J gene is TRBJ2-6, the V gene TRBV20-1; no clear D. Between the trimmed V and J ends, which lost 0 bases and 0 bases, there was a span of 6 bases. Germline values: CDR1 DFQATT, CDR2 SNEGSKA (reference sequence). The CDR3 spans 15 residues. The CDR3 DNA reads TGCAGTGCTAGAGATTTAGGCTCTGGGGCCAACGTCCTGACTTTC. Protein: CSARDLGSGANVLTF.

This clonotype was seen many times. The chain links TRBV27 to TRBJ1-2; 8 bases fit TRBD1. The germline gives CDR1 MNHEY, CDR2 SMNVEV (reference sequence). J gave up 4 bases and V 6 bases, and 7 bases lay outside the gene matches. There are 14 residues in the CDR3. CDR3 region: CASRSRTGTYGYTF. The DNA of the CDR3 is TGTGCCAGCAGATCACGGACAGGGACCTATGGCTACACCTTC.

This clonotype is labeled as medium-sized. CDR3 region: CSARSYRGKETQYF. Here the CDR3 DNA reads TGCAGTGCTAGATCCTACAGGGGAAAAGAGACCCAGTACTTC. This chain uses TRBV20-1 with TRBJ2-5; 7 bases align to TRBD1. The CDR3 is made up of 14 amino acids. The trim removed 2 bases at V and 3 bases at J, leaving 6 bases unmatched. The V gene's germline CDR1 is DFQATT and CDR2 SNEGSKA (reference sequence).

The chain combines TRBV11-1 with TRBJ2-7; TRBD2 matches at 7 bases. The CDR3 totals 18 residues. CDR1 and CDR2 (germline): SGHAT, FQDESV (reference sequence). V shed 0 bases and J 3 bases; nucleotides not matched to a gene: 14. The CDR3 DNA follows: TGTGCCAGCAGCTTAGCGAGGGGACTATCACCCGGGTACTACGAGCAGTACTTC. Translation gives CASSLARGLSPGYYEQYF.

This clonotype occurred many times. V usage is TRBV9 and J usage is TRBJ1-3; D unclear. This CDR3 is 16 amino acids long. Germline lookup yields CDR1 SGDLS and CDR2 YYNGEE. V shed 4 bases and J shed 4 bases, with 18 bases lying between them. The CDR3 DNA is TGTGCCAGCAGCCCGACCATCGGGTTTGGGGGAAACACCATATATTTT. This gives the protein CASSPTIGFGGNTIYF.

This clonotype was counted ten times or more. This chain uses TRBV5-5 with TRBJ2-1; no definite D call. From germline, CDR1 is SGHKS and CDR2 YYEKEE (reference sequence). The length of the CDR3 is 12 residues. Trimming left V 0 bases short and J 6 bases short, with 4 bases between. CDR3 protein: CASSLEFNEQFF. CDR3 nucleotides: TGTGCCAGCAGCTTGGAATTCAATGAGCAGTTCTTC.

Ten or more counts support this clonotype. This chain uses TRBV12-5 with TRBJ2-1, with D perhaps TRBD2 (6 bases). V gave up 3 bases and J gave up 9 bases, with 9 bases separating them. The CDR3 extends over 12 amino acids. Germline CDR1 and CDR2: LGHNT and FRNRAP. The CDR3 nucleotides read TGTGCTAGTGGTTTCCCCGGGGGTGAGCAGTTCTTC. Its translation: CASGFPGGEQFF.

Many counts were recorded for this clonotype. The J gene is TRBJ2-5, the V gene TRBV20-1; D is perhaps TRBD1 (6 bases). The germline V and J ends were trimmed by 6 bases and 5 bases, with 19 bases remaining between them. The CDR3 loop spans 14 amino acids. Germline V gene sequence: CDR1 DFQATT, CDR2 SNEGSKA (reference sequence). Here the CDR3 DNA reads TGCAGTGCCCGACAGGTTATGGGAGTGGAGACCCAGTACTTC. The encoded protein is CSARQVMGVETQYF.

This clonotype was observed many times. The chain carries TRBV5-1 and TRBJ2-5, with 12 bases aligning to TRBD2. V shed 7 bases, J shed 1 base, and the junction held 17 bases outside the gene matches. The CDR3 is made up of 19 amino acids. CDR1 is SGHRS, CDR2 YFSETQ, per germline. CDR3 amino acids: CASQVSGIRLAGAQETQYF. The CDR3 DNA follows: TGCGCCAGCCAGGTTTCGGGAATACGACTAGCGGGGGCCCAAGAGACCCAGTACTTC.

This clonotype appeared many times. The rearrangement links TRBV4-1 to TRBJ2-1; no reliable D call. CDR1 is MGHRA and CDR2 is YSYEKL in the germline V gene. The CDR3 covers 13 residues. Trimming pared 3 bases from V and 8 bases from J, leaving 11 bases between. CDR3 sequence reads: CASSQLSKYEQFF. The CDR3 DNA reads TGCGCCAGCAGCCAGCTTTCGAAGTATGAGCAGTTCTTC.

This clonotype was counted at least ten times. The chain combines TRBV20-1 with TRBJ1-1; D not certain. Trimming cost V 3 bases and J 3 bases, with 8 bases left between them. There are 12 residues in the CDR3. Per germline, CDR1 DFQATT and CDR2 SNEGSKA (reference sequence). CDR3 in DNA: TGCAGTGCTAGCTTTTATGACACTGAAGCTTTCTTT. This sequence encodes CSASFYDTEAFF.

At least ten counts were recorded for this clonotype. The chain is built from TRBV7-9 and TRBJ2-2, with D perhaps TRBD2 (6 bases). The CDR3 covers 15 residues. The germline V gene encodes CDR1 SEHNR and CDR2 FQNEAQ (reference sequence). V was trimmed by 2 bases and J by 3 bases, leaving 10 bases between them. The CDR3 reads CASSLKLADTGELFF. CDR3 nucleotide sequence: TGTGCCAGCAGCTTAAAACTAGCAGACACCGGGGAGCTGTTTTTT.

Details on this clonotype: The CDR3 does not close with the conserved phenylalanine or tryptophan, likely indicating a read error. V usage is TRBV7-8 and J usage is TRBJ2-3; D gene uncertain. Germline-derived CDR1 and CDR2 are SGHVS and FQNEAQ. This CDR3 comprises 13 residues. V shed 2 bases and J shed 3 bases, with 6 bases lying between them. The CDR3 protein is CASSLIITDTQYY. The CDR3 DNA reads as TGTGCCAGCAGCTTAATAATTACAGATACGCAGTATTAT.

This clonotype was recorded many times. The gene calls are TRBV13 and TRBJ2-7, with D perhaps TRBD2 (5 bases). Looked up from germline, CDR1 is PRHDT and CDR2 is FYEKMQ (reference sequence). The CDR3 spans 15 residues. The V end lost 5 bases, the J end lost 3 bases, and 17 bases lay between the germline ends. The CDR3 nucleotides are TGTGCCAGCAGCCCCTTGAGGGAGTCCGGCTACGAGCAGTACTTC. Translating gives CASSPLRESGYEQYF.

The chain combines TRBV14 with TRBJ1-6; 8 nucleotides line up with TRBD1. In germline, CDR1 is SGHDN, CDR2 FVKESK. The trim removed 3 bases at V and 7 bases at J, leaving 11 bases unmatched. This CDR3 has 17 amino acids. The CDR3 is CASSHRPGTGYNSPLHF. Here the CDR3 DNA reads TGTGCCAGCAGCCATCGCCCCGGGACAGGTTACAATTCACCCCTCCACTTT.

Ten or more counts support this clonotype. The chain combines TRBV27 with TRBJ2-7; 7 nucleotides agree with TRBD1. The length of the CDR3 is 13 residues. CDR1 and CDR2 (germline): MNHEY, SMNVEV (reference sequence). J gave up 4 bases and V 4 bases, and 4 bases lay outside the gene matches. This CDR3 is CASSWGRGYEQYF. CDR3 coding DNA: TGTGCCAGCAGTTGGGGCAGGGGGTACGAGCAGTACTTC.

This clonotype was counted a single time. Relative to the germline gene, one junction end is altered; a read error may explain this. The DNA of the CDR3 is TGTGCCAGCAGCCAAGAGGGGACAGACTATGGCTACCCCTTC. Its translation is CASSQEGTDYGYPF. V and J are TRBV3-1 and TRBJ1-2; 7 bases align to TRBD1. CDR3 length: 14 amino acids. CDR1 and CDR2 (germline): LGHDT, YNNKEL (reference sequence).

Many counts were recorded for this clonotype. Here the CDR3 reads CASSESRAGANVLTF. The CDR3 nucleotides are TGTGCCAGCAGTGAATCCAGGGCCGGGGCCAACGTCCTGACTTTC. The chain joins TRBV25-1 to TRBJ2-6; tentatively, D is TRBD1 (5 bases). CDR1 MGHDK and CDR2 SYGVNS come from the germline V gene. There are 15 residues in the CDR3. V was shortened by 1 base and J by 4 bases, with 8 bases between the two germline ends.

This chain uses TRBV28 with TRBJ2-5, with 14 bases aligning to TRBD2. Germline V gene lookup returns CDR1 MDHEN and CDR2 SYDVKM. V lost 7 bases to trimming and J lost 4 bases; unmatched junction nucleotides: 11. CDR3 size: 17 residues. DNA for the CDR3: TGTGCCAGCACATCCGGGACTAGCGGGAGCCCAACAGAGACCCAGTACTTC. Translated, it gives CASTSGTSGSPTETQYF.

The DNA for the CDR3 is TGCGCCAGCAGCCAAGATTGGCGCCAGCCAAGGATTGATGAGCAGTTCTTC. Protein sequence: CASSQDWRQPRIDEQFF. This chain links TRBV4-3 with TRBJ2-1; D ambiguous. The CDR3 has 17 residues. The V and J ends lost 0 bases and 8 bases respectively, with 20 bases between them. Germline V gene lookup returns CDR1 LGHNA and CDR2 YSLEER.

This clonotype was detected many times. V is TRBV4-1 and J is TRBJ2-2, with a possible D match to TRBD2 (6 bases). Germline values: CDR1 MGHRA, CDR2 YSYEKL. Between the trimmed V and J ends, which lost 3 bases and 1 base, there was a span of 12 bases. The CDR3 is 16 residues long. The CDR3 region has the DNA TGCGCCAGCAGCCAGAGGGACTCCCTGAACACCGGGGAGCTGTTTTTT. Protein sequence: CASSQRDSLNTGELFF.

This clonotype was counted between two and nine times. The V gene is TRBV29-1, the J gene TRBJ2-1; 9 nucleotides agree with TRBD2. Germline values: CDR1 SQVTM, CDR2 ANQGSEA. This CDR3 comprises 15 residues. Trimming at V came to 4 bases and at J to 9 bases, leaving 13 bases not matched to a gene. This CDR3 reads CSVGGGGRVGGEQFF. The CDR3 bases are TGCAGCGTTGGCGGGGGCGGGAGGGTCGGTGGTGAGCAGTTCTTC.